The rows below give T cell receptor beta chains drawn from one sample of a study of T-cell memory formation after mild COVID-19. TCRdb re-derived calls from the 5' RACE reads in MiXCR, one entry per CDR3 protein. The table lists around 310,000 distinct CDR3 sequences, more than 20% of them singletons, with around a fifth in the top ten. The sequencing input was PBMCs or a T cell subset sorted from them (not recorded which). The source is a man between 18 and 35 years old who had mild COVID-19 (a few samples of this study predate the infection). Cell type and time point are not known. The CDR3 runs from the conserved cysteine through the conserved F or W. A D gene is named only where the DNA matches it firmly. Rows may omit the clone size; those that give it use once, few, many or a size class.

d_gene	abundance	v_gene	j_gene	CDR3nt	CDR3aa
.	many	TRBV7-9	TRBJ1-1	TGTGCCAGCAGCATGGGAGTCCCCCGCACTGAAGCTTTCTTT	CASSMGVPRTEAFF
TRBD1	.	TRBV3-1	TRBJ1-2	TGTGCCAGCAGCCAAGAAGCGACAGGGGCTTCTGGCTACACCTTC	CASSQEATGASGYTF
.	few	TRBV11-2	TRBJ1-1	TGTGCCAGCAGCTTCCCCAGGGGAGGCACTGAAGCTTTCTTT	CASSFPRGGTEAFF
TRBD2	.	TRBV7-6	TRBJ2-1	TGTGCCAGCAGCTTAGCCCCAAGCGGGGGCGGTGTCCTTGAGCAGTTCTTC	CASSLAPSGGGVLEQFF
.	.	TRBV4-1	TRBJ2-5	TGCGCCAGCAGCCAAGTGTTTCCCCCTTTCGGGGGAGGCCAAGAGACCCAGTACTTC	CASSQVFPPFGGGQETQYF
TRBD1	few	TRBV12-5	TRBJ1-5	TGTGCTAGTGGCACGGGACAGGCAGGTTTGGAGCCCCAGCATTTT	CASGTGQAGLEPQHF
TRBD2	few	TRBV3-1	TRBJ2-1	TGTGCCAGCAGCCAGAGATTTACCCGCCGCGGGGGGGCATTTCATGAGCAGTTCTTC	CASSQRFTRRGGAFHEQFF
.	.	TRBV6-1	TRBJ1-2	TGTGCCAGCAGTGACAGGCGTCCCCATGGCTACACCTTC	CASSDRRPHGYTF
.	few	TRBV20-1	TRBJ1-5	TGCAGTGCTAGTTCGGAGGGGGGAATAGGCAATCAGCCCCAGCATTTT	CSASSEGGIGNQPQHF
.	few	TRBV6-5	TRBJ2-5	TGTGCCAGCAGTTACTCAGTGGGAATTCAAGAGACCCAGTACTTC	CASSYSVGIQETQYF
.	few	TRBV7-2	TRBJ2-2	TGTGCCAGCAGCTTAGGGGCAGTGGCCGGGGAGCTGTTTTTT	CASSLGAVAGELFF
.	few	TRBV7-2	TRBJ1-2	TGTGCCAGCAGCTTCGTGGAGGACTATGGCTACACCTTC	CASSFVEDYGYTF
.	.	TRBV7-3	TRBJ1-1	TGTGCCAGCAGCTTAAGGGGGCGGGACACTGAAGCTTTCTTT	CASSLRGRDTEAFF
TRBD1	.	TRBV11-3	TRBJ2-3	TGTGCCAGCAGCCCAGGGGCAGGGGGTACAGATACGCAGTATTTT	CASSPGAGGTDTQYF
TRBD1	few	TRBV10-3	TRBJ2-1	TGTGCCATCAGTGACCTCGGGACAGAGACATACAATGAGCAGTTCTTC	CAISDLGTETYNEQFF
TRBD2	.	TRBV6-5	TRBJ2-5	TGTGCCAGCAGTATTAGCGGGGTAATCCAAGAGACCCAGTACTTC	CASSISGVIQETQYF
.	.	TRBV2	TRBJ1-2	TGTGCCAGCAGTGAACTGGGGGCTACCTATGGCTACACCTTC	CASSELGATYGYTF
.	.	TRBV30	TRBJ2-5	TGTGCCTGGGCCACGGAGACCCAGTACTTC	CAWATETQYF
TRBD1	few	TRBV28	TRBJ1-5	TGTGCCAGCAGATCCGGGACAGCCAATCAGCCCCAGCATTTT	CASRSGTANQPQHF
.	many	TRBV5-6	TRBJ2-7	TGTGCCAGCAGCTTGGGCAGTCCTTACGAGCAGTACTTC	CASSLGSPYEQYF
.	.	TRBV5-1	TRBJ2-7	TGCGCCAGCAGATTTTCAGGGGCGGGCGAGCAGTACTTC	CASRFSGAGEQYF
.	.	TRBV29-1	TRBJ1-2	TGCAGCGTTGCCTTGGGCCTATCGGACTATGGCTACACCTTC	CSVALGLSDYGYTF
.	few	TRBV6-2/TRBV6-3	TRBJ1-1	TGTGCCAGCAGTAGACCGGGGACGATTCTTGAAGCTTTCTTT	CASSRPGTILEAFF
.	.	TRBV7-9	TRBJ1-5	TGTGCCAGCAGCCGTGGGCGGGGGAGCGTGGGATATCAGCCCCAGCATTTT	CASSRGRGSVGYQPQHF
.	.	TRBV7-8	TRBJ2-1	TGTGCCAGCAGCTTAGCAGGGTTTAATGAGCAGTTCTTC	CASSLAGFNEQFF
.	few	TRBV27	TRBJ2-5	TGTGCCAGCAGAGGAATCGGACAGTCAGAGACCCAGTACTTC	CASRGIGQSETQYF
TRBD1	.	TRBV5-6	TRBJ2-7	TGTGCCAGCGGCATTGACAGGGGACAACACGAGCAGTACTTC	CASGIDRGQHEQYF
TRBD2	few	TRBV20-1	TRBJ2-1	TGCAGTGCTAGGGTCCCGACTAGCGGCGAGCAGTTCTTC	CSARVPTSGEQFF
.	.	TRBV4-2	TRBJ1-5	TGTGCCAGCAGCCAAGACAGGGGAGGCAGTCAGCCCCAGCATTTT	CASSQDRGGSQPQHF
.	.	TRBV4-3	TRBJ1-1	TGCGCCAGCAGCCAAGATAGCAGCCGTGAAGCTTTCTTT	CASSQDSSREAFF
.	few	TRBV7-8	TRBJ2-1	TGTGCCAGCTTAAGGGGCTCCTACAATGAGCAGTTCTTC	CASLRGSYNEQFF
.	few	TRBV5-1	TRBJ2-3	TGCGCCAGCAGCCGGAGGGGGGGCCCGACAGATACGCAGTATTTT	CASSRRGGPTDTQYF
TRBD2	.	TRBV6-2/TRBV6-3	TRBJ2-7	TGTGCCAGCAGTTATCCCCGGGGGGGAACCTACGAGCAGTACTTC	CASSYPRGGTYEQYF
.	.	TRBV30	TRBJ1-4	TGTGCCTGGGGAGGGACCTCGGATGAAAAACTGTTTTTT	CAWGGTSDEKLFF
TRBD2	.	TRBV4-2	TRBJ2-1	TGTGCCAGCAGCCACACCGGGACTAGGTCCTACAATGAGCAGTTCTTC	CASSHTGTRSYNEQFF
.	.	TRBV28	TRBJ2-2	TGTGCCAGCACTACAACAGGGCTCGCGAACACCGGGGAGCTGTTTTTT	CASTTTGLANTGELFF
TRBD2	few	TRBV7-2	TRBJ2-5	TGTGCCAGCAGCTTAGAGCGGGGTTTACAAGAGACCCAGTACTTC	CASSLERGLQETQYF
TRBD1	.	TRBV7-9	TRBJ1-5	TGTGCCAGCAGCTTAGGGACAGGGGAGAATCAGCCCCAGCATTTT	CASSLGTGENQPQHF
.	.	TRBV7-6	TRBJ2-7	TGTGCCAGCAGCCCGGGACCCGGGAGCTCCTACGAGCAGTACTTC	CASSPGPGSSYEQYF
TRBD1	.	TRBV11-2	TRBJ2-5	TGTGCCAGCAGCTTAGATACGCGACAGGGGTCGGAGACCCAGTACTTC	CASSLDTRQGSETQYF
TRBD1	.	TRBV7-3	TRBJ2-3	TGTGCCAGCAGGAAAACAGGGGGCGACACAGATACGCAGTATTTT	CASRKTGGDTDTQYF
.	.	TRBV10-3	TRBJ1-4	TGTGCCATCGGTGGGTTTGGAGAAAAACTGTTTTTT	CAIGGFGEKLFF
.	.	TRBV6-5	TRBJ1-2	TGTGCCAGCTCCAGGTTCGGGGACTATGGCTACACCTTC	CASSRFGDYGYTF
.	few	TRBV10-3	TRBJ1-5	TGTGCCATCAAAAAGGACGGACAACATAATCAGCCCCAGCATTTT	CAIKKDGQHNQPQHF
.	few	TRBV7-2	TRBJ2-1	TGTGCCAGCAGCCGTTTCAATGAGCAGTTCTTC	CASSRFNEQFF
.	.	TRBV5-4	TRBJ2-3	TGTGCCAGCAGCAGGACCCCCCGGGGACCTAGCACAGATACGCAGTATTTT	CASSRTPRGPSTDTQYF
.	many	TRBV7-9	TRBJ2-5	TGTGCCAGCAGACAGGAGGAGACCCAGTACTTC	CASRQEETQYF
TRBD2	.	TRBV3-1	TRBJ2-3	TGTGCCAGCAGCCATGGACTAGCGGACATCACAGATACGCAGTATTTT	CASSHGLADITDTQYF
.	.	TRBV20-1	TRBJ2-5	TGCAGTAACGATCGGGGGCAAGAGACCCAGTACTTC	CSNDRGQETQYF
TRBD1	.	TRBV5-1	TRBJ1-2	TGCGCCAGCAGCTTCACGACAGGGGGCTTGGGCTACACCTTC	CASSFTTGGLGYTF
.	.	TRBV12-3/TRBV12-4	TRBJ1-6	TGTGCCAGCAGTTTCATAAGCTCACCCCTCCACTTT	CASSFISSPLHF
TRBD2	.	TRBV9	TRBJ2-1	TGTGCCAGCAGCTTCGAGACTAGCGGGGATGAGCAGTTCTTC	CASSFETSGDEQFF
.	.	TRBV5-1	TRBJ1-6	TGCGCCAGCAGCTTGGGATGGGTATCACCCCTCCACTTT	CASSLGWVSPLHF
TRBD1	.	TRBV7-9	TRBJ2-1	TGTGCCAGCAGCCATCGGGACAGTACGACGGACAATGAGCAGTTCTTC	CASSHRDSTTDNEQFF
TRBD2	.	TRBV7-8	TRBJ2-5	TGTGCCAGCAGCTCCCTTAGCGGGGGCCAAGAGACCCAGTACTTC	CASSSLSGGQETQYF
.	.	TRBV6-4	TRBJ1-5	TGTGCCAGCAGTGAACAGGACGGGCAGCCCCAGCATTTT	CASSEQDGQPQHF
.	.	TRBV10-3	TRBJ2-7	TGTGCCATCAGCTTCGACAGCTACGAGCAGTACTTC	CAISFDSYEQYF
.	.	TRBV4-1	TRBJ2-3	TGCGCCAGCAGCCCACGGGAGCACAGCGGCACAGATACGCAGTATTTT	CASSPREHSGTDTQYF
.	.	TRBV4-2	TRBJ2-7	TGTGCCAGCAGCCAAGATCCGGGACTTTCCACCTACGAGCAGTACTTC	CASSQDPGLSTYEQYF
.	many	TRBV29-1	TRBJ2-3	TGCAGCGTTGAAGATCGGGAGAGCACAGATACGCAGTATTTT	CSVEDRESTDTQYF